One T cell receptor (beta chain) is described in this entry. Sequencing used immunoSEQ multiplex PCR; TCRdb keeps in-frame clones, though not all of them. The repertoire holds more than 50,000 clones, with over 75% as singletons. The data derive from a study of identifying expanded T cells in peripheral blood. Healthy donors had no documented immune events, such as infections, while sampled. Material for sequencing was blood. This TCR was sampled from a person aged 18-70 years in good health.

This CDR3 reads CASSRSGQETYNEQFF. CDR3 DNA: TGTGCCAGCAGCCGGTCGGGACAGGAAACCTACAATGAGCAGTTCTTC. The rearrangement joins TRBV5-4 to TRBJ2-1, with 8 bases matching TRBD1. J was trimmed by 2 bases and V by 4 bases; bases with no gene match: 8. Germline-derived CDR1 and CDR2 are SGHNT and YYREEE (reference sequence). The CDR3 has 16 amino acids.